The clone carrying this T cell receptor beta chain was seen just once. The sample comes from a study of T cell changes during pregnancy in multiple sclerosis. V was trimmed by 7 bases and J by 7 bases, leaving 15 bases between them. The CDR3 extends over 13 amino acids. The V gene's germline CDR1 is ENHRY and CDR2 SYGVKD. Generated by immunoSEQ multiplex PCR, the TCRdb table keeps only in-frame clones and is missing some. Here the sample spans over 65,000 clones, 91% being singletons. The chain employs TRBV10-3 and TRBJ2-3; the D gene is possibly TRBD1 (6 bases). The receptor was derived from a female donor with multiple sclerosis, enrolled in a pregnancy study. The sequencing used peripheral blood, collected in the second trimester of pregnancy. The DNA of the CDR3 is TGTGCCATCACCTCAAACAGGGAAAATACGCAGTATTTT. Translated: CAITSNRENTQYF.